The 4 T cell receptor beta chains below all came from one sample that was sequenced in a study of T cells after yellow fever vaccination. TCRdb redid the calling of the 5' RACE reads with MiXCR, one entry per CDR3 protein. The sample carries tens of thousands of distinct CDR3 sequences, approximately 7.4% recorded once. This specimen was CD8+ T cells sorted from PBMCs, taken 15 days after the yellow fever booster vaccination. The receptors were sampled from a man aged 25-40 years who received the YFV17D yellow fever vaccine.

This clonotype showed up many times. The gene calls are TRBV20-1 and TRBJ2-6, with unresolved D. Germline CDR1 reads DFQATT; CDR2 reads SNEGSKA (reference sequence). The CDR3 has 15 amino acids. Trimming removed 3 bases from V and 0 bases from J, with 9 bases in between. This CDR3 reads CSARAVRSGANVLTF. The CDR3 nucleotides are TGCAGTGCTAGGGCTGTCCGCTCTGGGGCCAACGTCCTGACTTTC.

This clonotype was seen many times. The chain links TRBV12-3 or TRBV12-4 to TRBJ2-2, with D hard to call. CDR3 size: 13 residues. With 5 bases removed from V and 6 bases from J, the gap between germline ends came to 10 bases. CDR3 amino acids: CASSDRWSGELFF. The CDR3 bases are TGTGCCAGCAGTGATAGGTGGTCCGGGGAGCTGTTTTTT.

This clonotype was seen many times. The rearrangement links TRBV5-1 to TRBJ2-3; the match to TRBD2 covers 16 bases. The CDR3 contains 17 residues. In germline, CDR1 is SGHRS, CDR2 YFSETQ. Trimming removed 5 bases from V and 2 bases from J; junction bases left unmatched: 5. In DNA, the CDR3 is TGCGCCAGCAGACTCGGGACTAGCGGGAGGGCCACAGATACGCAGTATTTT. Amino acid sequence: CASRLGTSGRATDTQYF.

At least ten counts were recorded for this clonotype. The genes are TRBV6-1 and TRBJ2-7, with D possibly being TRBD2 (6 bases). This CDR3 has 13 residues. Trimming cost V 5 bases and J 3 bases, with 11 bases left between them. Germline lookup yields CDR1 MNHNS and CDR2 SASEGT. The CDR3 loop is CASSPGVFYEQYF. Here the CDR3 DNA reads TGTGCCAGCAGTCCGGGGGTTTTCTACGAGCAGTACTTC.